What follows are 17 T cell receptor beta chains derived from one specimen sequenced in a study of shared clonotypes between healthy human individuals. Profiling relied on immunoSEQ multiplex PCR, and the TCRdb table lists in-frame clones only, not all of them. The sample lists approximately 2.1 million clones; more than 80% were seen once. What was sequenced was naive CD4+ T cells from PBMCs. Subset described: CD45RA+ positively selected. The receptors were gathered from a man aged 18 to 29 in good health. Some clones in this sample may be carry-over from other donors' samples.

J is TRBJ2-5 and V is TRBV18, with D perhaps TRBD2 (5 bases). V was cut by 3 bases and J by 5 bases, with 10 bases left in between. The V gene's germline CDR1 is KGHSH and CDR2 LQKENI. CDR3 size: 13 residues. CDR3 in amino acids: CASSPASLETQYF. CDR3 DNA: TGTGCCAGCTCACCGGCTAGCTTGGAGACCCAGTACTTC. The full variable domain, completed using reference TRBV18 and TRBJ2-5, is NAGVMQNPRHLVRRRGQEARLRCSPMKGHSHVYWYRQLPEEGLKFMVYLQKENIIDESGMPKERFSAEFPKEGPSILRIQQVVRGDSAAYFCASSPASLETQYFGPGTRLLVL.

The rearrangement links TRBV5-1 to TRBJ2-3; D call uncertain. V was clipped by 0 bases and J by 10 bases, with 18 bases between them. The CDR3 has 15 residues. Germline CDR1 SGHRS, CDR2 YFSETQ. In DNA form, the CDR3 reads TGCGCCAGCAGCTTGGTCGAACTACCACGCGGAGCGCAGTATTTT. Encoded protein: CASSLVELPRGAQYF.

The chain employs TRBV6-1 and TRBJ2-7; 9 bases line up with TRBD1. With 6 bases clipped from V and 4 bases from J, the junction kept 7 bases outside the gene matches. The CDR3 contains 14 residues. The germline CDR1 and CDR2 sequences are MNHNS and SASEGT. CDR3: CASSRQGVVYEQYF. CDR3 DNA sequence: TGTGCCAGCAGCCGACAGGGGGTCGTATACGAGCAGTACTTC.

The chain has TRBV7-9 and TRBJ2-1; 7 positions agree with TRBD2. CDR3 size: 14 residues. After removal of 3 bases from V and 9 bases from J, the junction contained 8 bases not matched to a gene. Germline V gene lookup returns CDR1 SEHNR and CDR2 FQNEAQ (reference sequence). The chain's CDR3 is CASSLLREQGEQFF. CDR3 DNA sequence: TGTGCCAGCAGCTTGCTGCGGGAGCAGGGTGAGCAGTTCTTC.

V is TRBV7-6 and J is TRBJ2-7; D not certain. Germline values: CDR1 SGHVS, CDR2 FNYEAQ. V gave up 4 bases and J gave up 1 base, with 11 bases separating them. CDR3 length: 14 residues. CDR3 DNA: TGTGCCAGCAGCTCGACGTACCAGTCCTACGAGCAGTACTTC. It is translated as CASSSTYQSYEQYF.

The chain recombines TRBV19 with TRBJ2-7, with D tentatively TRBD2 (6 bases). V was pared by 5 bases and J by 3 bases, with 11 bases between. Germline values: CDR1 LNHDA, CDR2 SQIVND (reference sequence). The CDR3 totals 13 residues. The CDR3: CASSHSGFYEQYF. In nucleotides, the CDR3 is TGTGCCAGTAGTCATAGCGGTTTCTACGAGCAGTACTTC. Full variable domain (missing parts from reference TRBV19 and TRBJ2-7): DGGITQSPKYLFRKEGQNVTLSCEQNLNHDAMYWYRQDPGQGLRLIYYSQIVNDFQKGDIAEGYSVSREKKESFPLTVTSAQKNPTAFYLCASSHSGFYEQYFGPGTRLTVT.

The chain links TRBV27 to TRBJ2-7; D is possibly TRBD2 (6 bases). CDR1 is MNHEY, CDR2 SMNVEV, per germline (reference sequence). Trimming cost V 8 bases and J 3 bases, with 11 bases left between them. This CDR3 contains 12 residues. The CDR3 nucleotides read TGTGCCAGCGGACGGGGAGGCTACGAGCAGTACTTC. Protein: CASGRGGYEQYF.

The chain carries TRBV7-9 and TRBJ1-1, with a weak D call TRBD1 (5 bases). Germline CDR1 is SEHNR and CDR2 is FQNEAQ (reference sequence). CDR3 length equals 14 residues. The V end was cut by 5 bases, the J end by 4 bases, with 14 bases between. CDR3 in amino acids: CASSATTEVTEAFF. In nucleotides, the CDR3 is TGTGCCAGCAGCGCGACGACAGAGGTCACTGAAGCTTTCTTT.

The rearrangement joins TRBV2 to TRBJ1-3; 8 bases match TRBD1. Germline assignment: CDR1 SNHLY and CDR2 FYNNEI. The CDR3 contains 14 residues. The V and J ends lost 6 bases and 2 bases, in that order; junction bases with no gene match: 3. The CDR3 sequence is CASRPTGAGNTIYF. The CDR3 bases are TGTGCCAGCAGACCGACAGGGGCTGGAAACACCATATATTTT.

The V and J genes are TRBV5-1 and TRBJ2-2, with D perhaps matching TRBD2 (5 bases). Trimming took 2 bases from V and 5 from J, leaving 10 bases between them. The germline gives CDR1 SGHRS, CDR2 YFSETQ. The CDR3 covers 14 residues. The CDR3 protein is CASSLSEATGELFF. CDR3 in DNA: TGCGCCAGCAGCTTATCGGAGGCGACCGGGGAGCTGTTTTTT.

The V call is TRBV7-3, the J call TRBJ2-7; 7 bases are a match to TRBD1. Germline values: CDR1 SGHTA, CDR2 FQGTGA. V shed 1 base and J 0 bases; nucleotides not matched to a gene: 3. The CDR3 is 15 amino acids. CDR3 in DNA: TGTGCCAGCAGCTTAAACCCAGGGGGCTCCTACGAGCAGTACTTC. Residues: CASSLNPGGSYEQYF.

The chain joins TRBV6-1 to TRBJ1-4; 9 nucleotides match TRBD1. Germline V gene sequence: CDR1 MNHNS, CDR2 SASEGT. The CDR3 covers 14 residues. The trim removed 5 bases at V and 6 bases at J, leaving 4 bases unmatched. The DNA of the CDR3 is TGTGCCAGCAGTACAGGGGGCGCAGATGAAAAACTGTTTTTT. It specifies CASSTGGADEKLFF.

This CDR3 reads CASTDSADTQYF. CDR3 nucleotide sequence: TGCGCCAGCACCGACTCAGCAGATACGCAGTATTTT. The chain recombines TRBV5-1 with TRBJ2-3; D not resolved. This CDR3 region has 12 residues. V was shortened by 6 bases and J by 4 bases, with 9 bases between the two germline ends. CDR1 and CDR2 from the germline V gene are SGHRS and YFSETQ.

The sample holds a few counts of this clone. This same CDR3 is encoded by further DNA sequences in the sample. The J gene is TRBJ1-1, the V gene TRBV9; D not certain. Germline V gene data show CDR1 as SGDLS and CDR2 as YYNGEE. V gave up 0 bases and J gave up 0 bases, with 6 bases separating them. The CDR3 is made up of 14 amino acids. The CDR3 loop is CASSVAGLNTEAFF. As DNA, the CDR3 is TGTGCCAGCAGCGTAGCCGGTTTGAACACTGAAGCTTTCTTT.

This chain links TRBV4-1 with TRBJ1-2; the D gene is possibly TRBD1 (6 bases). The germline V gene encodes CDR1 MGHRA and CDR2 YSYEKL. The V and J ends lost 0 bases and 4 bases respectively, with 12 bases between them. The CDR3 contains 15 residues. The CDR3 DNA sequence: TGCGCCAGCAGCCAAGAGGCAGGGGATGGCTATGGCTACACCTTC. Amino acid sequence: CASSQEAGDGYGYTF.

For this clone: The same CDR3 can be traced to other DNA sequences in this sample. This chain joins TRBV27 and TRBJ1-1; D not certain. The V gene lost 5 bases and the J gene lost 2 bases, with 9 bases spanning the gap. The V gene's germline CDR1 is MNHEY and CDR2 SMNVEV (reference sequence). The CDR3 runs 13 residues. CDR3 amino acids: CASSSRSNTEAFF. Written as DNA, the CDR3 is TGTGCCAGCAGTAGCAGGTCCAACACTGAAGCTTTCTTT.

The chain carries TRBV2 and TRBJ1-1, with 9 nucleotides matching TRBD1. V shed 9 bases and J 4 bases; nucleotides not matched to a gene: 9. The CDR3 is 14 residues long. CDR1 and CDR2 from the germline V gene are SNHLY and FYNNEI. The CDR3 sequence is CARAQGARSTEAFF. The DNA for the CDR3 is TGTGCCAGGGCACAGGGGGCGCGGAGCACTGAAGCTTTCTTT.